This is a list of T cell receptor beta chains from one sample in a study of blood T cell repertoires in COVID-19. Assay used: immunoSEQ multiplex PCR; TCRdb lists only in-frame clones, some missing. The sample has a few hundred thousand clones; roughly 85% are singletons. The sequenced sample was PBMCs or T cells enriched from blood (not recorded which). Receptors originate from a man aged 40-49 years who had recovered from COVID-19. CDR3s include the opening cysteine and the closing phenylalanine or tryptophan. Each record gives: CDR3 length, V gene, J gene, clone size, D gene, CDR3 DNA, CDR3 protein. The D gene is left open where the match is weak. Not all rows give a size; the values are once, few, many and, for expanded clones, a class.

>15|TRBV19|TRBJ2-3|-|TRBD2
TGTGCCAGTAGGATGGCGGGAGTATTGGCAGATACGCAGTATTTT
CASRMAGVLADTQYF
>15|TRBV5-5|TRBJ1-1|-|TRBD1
TGTGCCAGCAGCAGGGGACAGGGGGCTTACACTGAAGCTTTCTTT
CASSRGQGAYTEAFF
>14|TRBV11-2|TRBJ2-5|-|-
TGTGCCAGCAGCCTGGACACTGGTGTCAGGACCCAGTACTTC
CASSLDTGVRTQYF
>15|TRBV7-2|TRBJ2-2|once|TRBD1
TGTGCCAGCACCGCCCAGACAGGGAAAAACGGGGAGCTGTTTTTT
CASTAQTGKNGELFF
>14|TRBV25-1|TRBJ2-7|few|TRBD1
TGTGCCAGCAGTGGGACAGGGGCCGGAGACGAGCAGTACTTC
CASSGTGAGDEQYF
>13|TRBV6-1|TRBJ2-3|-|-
TGTGCCAGCAGTGAAACAACTAGAGATACGCAGTATTTT
CASSETTRDTQYF
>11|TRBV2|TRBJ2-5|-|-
TGTGCCAGCATGGCCCAAGAGACCCAGTACTTC
CASMAQETQYF
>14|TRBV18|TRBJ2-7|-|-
TGTGCCAGCTCACCCCAGGGGATCTCCTACGAGCAGTACTTC
CASSPQGISYEQYF
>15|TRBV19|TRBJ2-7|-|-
TGTGCCAGTAGTATCGCCCAGCGGAGCTCCTACGAGCAGTACTTC
CASSIAQRSSYEQYF
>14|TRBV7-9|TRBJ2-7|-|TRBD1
TGTGCCAGCAGCACCCCCACTGACAGGGGCGATACGTACTTC
CASSTPTDRGDTYF
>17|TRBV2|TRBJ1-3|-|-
TGTGCCAGCAAGTCTTCTCGGTCAACGGAGACTGGAAACACCATATATTTT
CASKSSRSTETGNTIYF
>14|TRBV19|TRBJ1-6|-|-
TGTGCCAGTAGTATTCGCAGGGGCGGTTCACCCCTCCACTTT
CASSIRRGGSPLHF
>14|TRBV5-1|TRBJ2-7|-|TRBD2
TGCGCCAGCAGCCCACCTAGCGGGACCTACGAGCAGTACTTC
CASSPPSGTYEQYF
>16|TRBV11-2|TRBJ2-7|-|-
TGTGCCAGCAGCCCCATCCCAACAGTTCAGGCATACGAGCAGTACTTC
CASSPIPTVQAYEQYF
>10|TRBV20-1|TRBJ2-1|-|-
TGCAGTGCTAGCGGTGATGAGCAGTTCTTC
CSASGDEQFF
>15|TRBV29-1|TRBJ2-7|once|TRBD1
TGCAGCGTTGAACTCACGGGACAGCAAAACTACGAGCAGTACTTC
CSVELTGQQNYEQYF
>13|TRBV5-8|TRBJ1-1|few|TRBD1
TGTGCCACCCGGGACAGGGAGTACACTGAAGCTTTCTTT
CATRDREYTEAFF
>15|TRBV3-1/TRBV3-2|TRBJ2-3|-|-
TGTGCCAGCAGCCAAGAACTAGGAGGGATGGATACGCAGTATTTT
CASSQELGGMDTQYF
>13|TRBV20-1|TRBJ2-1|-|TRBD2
TGCAGTGCTAGTCCTAGCGGGCTATTCGAGCAGTTCTTC
CSASPSGLFEQFF
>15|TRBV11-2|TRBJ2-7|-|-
TGTGCCAGCAGCCCTTCCACCCCGGGTGACCACGAGCAGTACTTC
CASSPSTPGDHEQYF
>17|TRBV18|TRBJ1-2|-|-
TGTGCCAGCTCGCCGGGGTCATCCGCCGTCCTTAACTATGGCTACACCTTC
CASSPGSSAVLNYGYTF
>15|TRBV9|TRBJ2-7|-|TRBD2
TGTGCCAGCAGCCCGACTAGCGGGAGAGCCTACGAGCAGTACTTC
CASSPTSGRAYEQYF
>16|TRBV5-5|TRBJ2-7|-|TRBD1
TGTGCCAGCAGCTCACAGACCGGGACAGGGGGTCACGAGCAGTACTTC
CASSSQTGTGGHEQYF
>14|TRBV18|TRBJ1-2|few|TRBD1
TGTGCCAGCTCACCGGGGGACAGGGGTGAGGGCTACACCTTC
CASSPGDRGEGYTF
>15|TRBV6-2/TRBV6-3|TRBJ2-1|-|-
TGTGCCAGCAGTTACTCGAGTCCGGCCTACAATGAGCAGTTCTTC
CASSYSSPAYNEQFF
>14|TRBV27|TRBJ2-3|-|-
TGTGCCAGCAGTTTAAGGGGATACACAGATACGCAGTATTTT
CASSLRGYTDTQYF
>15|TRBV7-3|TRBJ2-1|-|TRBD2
TGTGCCAGCAGCTTAGGACTAGCGGGAGACAAGGAGCAGTTCTTC
CASSLGLAGDKEQFF
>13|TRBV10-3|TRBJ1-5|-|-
TGTGCCATCAGTGAGTACCAGAATCAGCCCCAGCATTTT
CAISEYQNQPQHF
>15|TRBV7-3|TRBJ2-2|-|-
TGTGCCAGCAGCCCCGGGGCTAGCGACACCGGGGAGCTGTTTTTT
CASSPGASDTGELFF
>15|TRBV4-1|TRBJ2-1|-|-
TGCGCCAGCAGCCGAGGACTGGCGCCCGGCGGTGAGCAGTTCTTC
CASSRGLAPGGEQFF
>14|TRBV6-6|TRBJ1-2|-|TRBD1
TGTGCCAGCAGTTACGGACAGGGAGGTGATGGCTACACCTTC
CASSYGQGGDGYTF
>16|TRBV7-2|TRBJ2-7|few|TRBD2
TGTGCCAGCAGCTCTAGCGGGGGCGGGGGAGGCGGCGAGCAGTACTTC
CASSSSGGGGGGEQYF
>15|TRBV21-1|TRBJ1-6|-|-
TGTGCCAGCAGCAAAGGGGAGTCAAGAGACAGGGTCCTCCACTTT
CASSKGESRDRVLHF
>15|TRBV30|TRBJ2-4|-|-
TGTGCCTGGAGTGTAGCGGACGGGGTTAGGAACATTCAGTACTTC
CAWSVADGVRNIQYF
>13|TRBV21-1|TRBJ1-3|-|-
TGTGCCAGCAGCAAAGAGAGTGGAAACACCATATATTTT
CASSKESGNTIYF
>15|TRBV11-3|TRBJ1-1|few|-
TGTGCCAGCAGCTTCCAGGGTTTTAGGAACACTGAAGCTTTCTTT
CASSFQGFRNTEAFF
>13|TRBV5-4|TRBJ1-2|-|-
TGTGCCAGCGGGCTTGGCTCGCCCCTGGGCTACACCTTC
CASGLGSPLGYTF
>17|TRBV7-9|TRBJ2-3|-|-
TGTGCCAGCAGCCCCCCGGGGCTAGCGTTGTCGATAGATACGCAGTATTTT
CASSPPGLALSIDTQYF
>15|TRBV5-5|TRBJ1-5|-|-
TGTGCCAGCAGTTACTACTCTGACAGCAATCAGCCCCAGCATTTT
CASSYYSDSNQPQHF
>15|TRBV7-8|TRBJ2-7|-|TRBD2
TGTGCCAGCAGCTGGCAGCGGGAGAGGGTGTGGGAGCAGTACTTC
CASSWQRERVWEQYF